The subject of this entry is one TCR beta chain. The source of the sample is a study of blood T cell repertoires in COVID-19. The overall study: COVID-19 samples, acute and convalescent, were from the United States, Italy and Spain. In each case, the material was cDNA or gDNA derived from T cells, B-cell-depleted T cells, or PBMCs.

V dropped 6 bases and J dropped 4; count of bases not matched to a gene: 7. The CDR3 runs 14 residues. CDR1 and CDR2 from the germline V gene are KGHSH and LQKENI. In the original analysis: Amplification of reference gene primers was used by the study to estimate nucleated cell counts. Profiled with immunoSEQ multiplex PCR; TCRdb holds only in-frame clones, not every one. V and J calls and clone size come straight from that table; D and trimming were deduced from the DNA. The sample lists about 170,000 clones; 85% to 95% were seen once. The sequenced sample consisted of peripheral blood. The sequence was obtained from a woman aged 45-65 years with acute or convalescent COVID-19. The V gene is TRBV18, the J gene TRBJ1-2; 8 bases align to TRBD1. The CDR3 protein is CASSPGTGFYGYTF. The CDR3 bases are TGTGCCAGCTCTCCCGGGACAGGCTTCTATGGCTACACCTTC.